The clone carrying this TCR beta chain showed up many times. The antigen remains undetermined. These data come from a study of molecular identifiers for immune sequencing clone quantification. Study details: Naive CD8 cell RNA, from 20,000 or 100,000 cells, was split five ways in replicates, with four sequenced. Study outcomes and limitations: Effector cells had over 99% of their molecules in clones above 20 RNA copies, while naive cells had under 1%.

Previously described methods and listed TCR primers were employed for the bulk TCR libraries. TCRdb reprocessed the PCR reads via MiXCR and lists one record per CDR3 protein. This table holds some 650,000 distinct CDR3 sequences, 15% to 20% found once. The CDR3 is 15 residues long. V dropped 1 base and J dropped 5; count of bases not matched to a gene: 4. Germline V gives CDR1 SGHDT, CDR2 YYEEEE. The specimen was naive CD8+ T cells from blood, with Jurkat cell RNA spiked in. Subset defined: FACS-sorted CD8+CD4-CCR7+CD45RA+ naive T cells. This TCR was sampled from a human donor in good health. Some libraries in this study had Jurkat cell RNA spiked in. V and J are TRBV5-6 and TRBJ2-5; 11 bases map to TRBD1. The CDR3 sequence: CASSLWDRGDETQYF. The CDR3 DNA is TGTGCCAGCAGCTTGTGGGACAGGGGGGACGAGACCCAGTACTTC.